The 19 T cell receptor beta chains reported below all come from one sample, sequenced in a study of neurological immune-mediated disorders. A single record per CDR3 protein comes from TCRdb applying MiXCR to the 5' RACE reads. This sample yields roughly 53,000 distinct CDR3 sequences, of which roughly 8% are seen a single time; 1.9% belongs to the top ten. Time point specified: longitudinal time-point 3. The sample comprised PBMCs. These receptors were taken from a woman aged 40 to 50 in good health.

This clonotype was picked up many times. The gene calls are TRBV9 and TRBJ2-2; 7 nucleotides line up with TRBD1. The CDR3 totals 15 residues. Germline CDR1 and CDR2: SGDLS and YYNGEE. With V trimmed by 5 bases and J by 1 base, 5 bases remained unmatched. CDR3 residues: CASSSRQGNTGELFF. The CDR3 DNA is TGTGCCAGCAGTTCTAGACAGGGGAACACCGGGGAGCTGTTTTTT. Combining the CDR3 with reference TRBV9 and TRBJ2-2 gives the whole variable domain DSGVTQTPKHLITATGQRVTLRCSPRSGDLSVYWYQQSLDQGLQFLIQYYNGEERAKGNILERFSAQQFPDLHSELNLSSLELGDSALYFCASSSRQGNTGELFFGEGSRLTVL.

This clonotype has ten or more counts. The CDR3 DNA reads as TGTGCCAGCAGCACCGTCAAGGGCCTTGGAGATACGCAGTATTTT. This gives the protein CASSTVKGLGDTQYF. The rearrangement links TRBV5-4 to TRBJ2-3; no firm D call. Germline CDR1 and CDR2: SGHNT and YYREEE (reference sequence). The V end was cut by 4 bases, the J end by 5 bases, with 17 bases between. The CDR3 is made up of 15 amino acids.

This clonotype was counted many times. V is TRBV6-5 and J is TRBJ1-6; tentatively, D is TRBD1 (6 bases). Germline V gives CDR1 MNHEY, CDR2 SVGAGI. The V end was cut by 2 bases, the J end by 9 bases, with 8 bases between. This CDR3 has 13 amino acids. CDR3 bases: TGTGCCAGCAGTTACGAAGGGGGTTCACCCCTCCACTTT. This gives the protein CASSYEGGSPLHF.

This clonotype has just one count. The genes are TRBV2 and TRBJ2-5, with D unresolved. Germline V gene data show CDR1 as SNHLY and CDR2 as FYNNEI. This CDR3 is 13 amino acids long. Trimming removed 3 bases at V and 7 bases at J, with 12 bases between. The CDR3 DNA sequence: TGTGCCAGCAGTGAGGCCCTAGGCTCGACCCAGTACTTC. The encoded protein is CASSEALGSTQYF.

In this sample, this clonotype turned up many times. The chain joins TRBV5-1 to TRBJ2-7; D is possibly TRBD1 (6 bases). Germline V lookup: CDR1 SGHRS, CDR2 YFSETQ. V lost 1 base and J 5 bases, leaving 13 bases between the germline ends. The CDR3 has 14 residues. CDR3 coding DNA: TGCGCCAGCAGCTTGACAGGGAGAGAAGACGAGCAGTACTTC. It encodes CASSLTGREDEQYF.

To note about this clonotype: A read error may produce the germline difference seen at one junction end. The chain carries TRBV12-3 or TRBV12-4 and TRBJ2-5; D unresolved. The CDR3 is 13 amino acids. The CDR3 DNA reads TGTGCCAGCAGTCATAATAGACAAGATACCCAGTACTTC. Amino acid sequence: CASSHNRQDTQYF.

The chain recombines TRBV28 with TRBJ2-7, with 9 bases lining up with TRBD2. Germline V gene sequence: CDR1 MDHEN, CDR2 SYDVKM. The junction had 8 bases not matched to a gene; V was cut back by 7 bases and J by 4 bases. CDR3 length equals 14 residues. CDR3 DNA sequence: TGTGCCAGCACCCTAGCGGGAAACTTTTACGAGCAGTACTTC. Its translation: CASTLAGNFYEQYF.

This clonotype has at least ten counts. The chain carries TRBV10-3 and TRBJ2-7; 9 bases line up with TRBD2. CDR1 ENHRY and CDR2 SYGVKD come from the germline V gene. V lost 10 bases, J lost 1 base, and 14 bases stayed unmatched. The CDR3 consists of 16 residues. CDR3 DNA: TGTGCCACCTTAGAGCTTACTAGCGGGCTATCCTACGAGCAGTACTTC. As protein: CATLELTSGLSYEQYF.

This clonotype was counted at least ten times. An end of the junction does not agree with germline; a read error may underlie this. This chain connects TRBV6-2 or TRBV6-3 to TRBJ1-1; the D gene is possibly TRBD1 (5 bases). Germline CDR1 MNHEY, CDR2 SVGEGT. This CDR3 has 12 amino acids. The CDR3 nucleotides are TGTGCCAGCAGTTATGCGGGGACTGGAGCTTTCTTT. Its translation: CASSYAGTGAFF.

Details on this clonotype: At one boundary the junction diverges from the germline segment, which might be a read error. This chain links TRBV3-1 with TRBJ2-7; tentatively, D is TRBD1 or TRBD2 (5 bases each). This CDR3 contains 13 residues. The germline CDR1 and CDR2 sequences are LGHDT and YNNKEL (reference sequence). The CDR3 DNA reads TGTGCCAGCAGCCAACGGGGCGCCTACGACCAGTACTTC. Translation gives CASSQRGAYDQYF.

This rearrangement joins TRBV6-2 or TRBV6-3 to TRBJ1-1; a possible D gene is TRBD1 (5 bases). V gave up 6 bases and J gave up 0 bases, with 23 bases separating them. The CDR3 is made up of 18 amino acids. Germline values: CDR1 MNHEY, CDR2 SVGEGT. CDR3 sequence (DNA): TGTGCCAGCAGGAATGGTCAGGGTGGACGACACGTGAACACTGAAGCTTTCTTT. It codes for CASRNGQGGRHVNTEAFF.

This clonotype was seen repeatedly, ten times or more. The rearrangement joins TRBV5-1 to TRBJ2-1; no clear D. This CDR3 region has 15 residues. V was pared by 0 bases and J by 2 bases, with 9 bases between. Germline values: CDR1 SGHRS, CDR2 YFSETQ. The CDR3 loop is CASSLGGQTYNEQFF. The CDR3 DNA follows: TGCGCCAGCAGCTTGGGAGGTCAGACCTACAATGAGCAGTTCTTC.

The table lists this clonotype with many counts. The chain uses TRBV4-1 and TRBJ2-3; D unresolved. CDR3 length: 12 residues. Trimming left V 4 bases short and J 5 bases short, with 7 bases between. Germline-derived CDR1 and CDR2 are MGHRA and YSYEKL. The CDR3 sequence: CASSRHEDTQYF. In DNA form, the CDR3 reads TGCGCCAGCAGCCGACATGAAGATACGCAGTATTTT.

This clonotype was detected ten times or more. The chain recombines TRBV29-1 with TRBJ2-7; 8 bases match TRBD1. J gave up 0 bases and V 7 bases, and 11 bases lay outside the gene matches. Germline CDR1 SQVTM, CDR2 ANQGSEA. The CDR3 runs to 15 residues. CDR3 nucleotide sequence: TGCAGCGCGCTCATAGGGACAGGCCTCTCCTACGAGCAGTACTTC. This translates into CSALIGTGLSYEQYF.

This clonotype was detected ten times or more. The chain uses TRBV19 and TRBJ2-1, with TRBD2 identical over 9 bases. Germline CDR1 LNHDA, CDR2 SQIVND (reference sequence). CDR3 length: 16 amino acids. J was trimmed by 6 bases and V by 6 bases; bases with no gene match: 12. For the CDR3, the DNA is TGTGCCAGTAGCCCAAATCCGGGACTAGCAGGCAATGAGCAGTTCTTC. It translates to CASSPNPGLAGNEQFF.

The chain is built from TRBV6-2 or TRBV6-3 and TRBJ1-2; D not resolved. The ends were cut back, 7 bases at V and 13 bases at J, with 28 bases in the middle. Germline loops: CDR1 MNHEY, CDR2 SVGEGT. The CDR3 sequence is 15 residues long. CDR3 DNA sequence: TGTGCCAGCATGGACGGACCGCCAGCTAACTATAGCTTCACCTTC. As protein: CASMDGPPANYSFTF.

This clonotype was found many times. V gene TRBV6-5 combines with J gene TRBJ1-3; no reliable D call. CDR1 is MNHEY and CDR2 is SVGAGI in the germline V gene. The CDR3 spans 15 residues. Trimming took off 0 bases at V and 3 bases at J, with 9 bases between the two ends. Written as DNA, the CDR3 is TGTGCCAGCAGTTACTCGTCCGGGAATGGAAACACCATATATTTT. This translates into CASSYSSGNGNTIYF.

This clonotype was recorded at least ten times. The genes are TRBV5-1 and TRBJ1-3; D not resolved. The CDR3 sequence is 18 residues long. With 2 bases removed from V and 0 bases from J, the gap between germline ends came to 18 bases. CDR1 SGHRS and CDR2 YFSETQ come from the germline V gene. CDR3 sequence (DNA): TGCGCCAGCAGCTTCCTCGGGATGGACGGCGGCTCTGGAAACACCATATATTTT. Its translation is CASSFLGMDGGSGNTIYF.

Ten or more counts support this clonotype. V gene TRBV4-3 combines with J gene TRBJ2-1; D gene uncertain. Germline V gene lookup returns CDR1 LGHNA and CDR2 YSLEER. V lost 0 bases and J 0 bases, leaving 21 bases between the germline ends. The CDR3 is 20 amino acids. CDR3 sequence reads: CASSQEIQAAFLSSYNEQFF. The CDR3 DNA sequence: TGCGCCAGCAGCCAAGAAATTCAGGCAGCCTTCTTGAGCTCCTACAATGAGCAGTTCTTC.